Below are 23 T cell receptor beta chains sequenced from a single sample in a study of T-cell reconstitution after alpha-beta-depleted transplantation in children (dated by TCRdb to about 2016). To prepare the library, PCR was applied. Sequencing relied on an Illumina HiSeq 2500. TCR library preparation used molecular barcoding, with unique molecular identifiers applied to normalize quantification of the TCRbeta repertoire. TCRdb's own reprocessing of the public reads used fastp at Q25 and MiXCR and kept productive beta chains. Every distinct CDR3 protein forms one entry, paired with its most common genes and DNA. The sample table shows approximately 500,000 distinct CDR3 sequences, and roughly a tenth are seen once. The ten largest clones take up around 2.2% of the sample. The treatment or condition label here, explained by the study, means: allogeneic hematopoietic cell transplantation with graft depleted of TCRalphabeta T cells and CD19 B cells.

The sample was PBMCs, taken before TCRalphabeta/CD19-depleted stem cell transplant. The receptors shown here come from a child younger than 10 with inherited bone marrow failure, due to receive a stem cell transplant.

This clonotype has a count of ten or more. The rearrangement joins TRBV7-9 to TRBJ1-3; no clear D. The CDR3 is 12 amino acids. Germline CDR1 SEHNR, CDR2 FQNEAQ (reference sequence). The germline V and J ends were trimmed by 2 bases and 3 bases, with 2 bases remaining between them. In DNA, the CDR3 is TGTGCCAGCAGCTTAAATGGAAACACCATATATTTT. Translating it yields CASSLNGNTIYF. Using reference TRBV7-9 and TRBJ1-3 for the parts outside the CDR3, the full variable domain is DTGVSQNPRHKITKRGQNVTFRCDPISEHNRLYWYRQTLGQGPEFLTYFQNEAQLEKSRLLSDRFSAERPKGSFSTLEIQRTEQGDSAMYLCASSLNGNTIYFGEGSWLTVV.

This clonotype was observed a few times. The J gene is TRBJ2-1, the V gene TRBV7-2, with TRBD2 matching 11 bases. The CDR3 has 17 amino acids. Germline CDR1 is SGHTA and CDR2 is FQGNSA. The V gene end was trimmed by 5 bases and the J gene end by 3 bases; junction bases not matched to a gene: 9. The CDR3 loop reads CASSLIRTSGYYNEQFF. CDR3 in DNA: TGTGCCAGCAGCCTCATAAGGACTAGCGGGTACTACAATGAGCAGTTCTTC. Full variable domain (remainder filled in from reference TRBV7-2 and TRBJ2-1): GAGVSQSPSNKVTEKGKDVELRCDPISGHTALYWYRQSLGQGLEFLIYFQGNSAPDKSGLPSDRFSAERTGGSVSTLTIQRTQQEDSAVYLCASSLIRTSGYYNEQFFGPGTRLTVL.

The sample holds many counts of this clonotype. The CDR3 bases are TGTGCCACCAGCCCTCACCGGCTAGCGGACGCGGGTACGCAGTATTTT. Residues: CATSPHRLADAGTQYF. The rearrangement joins TRBV15 to TRBJ2-3, with TRBD2 matching 7 bases. V was pared by 5 bases and J by 8 bases, with 16 bases of the junction left unmatched. The CDR3 length is 16 residues. Per germline, CDR1 LNHNV and CDR2 YYDKDF (reference sequence).

This sequence joins TRBV27 and TRBJ2-3, with 8 bases lining up with TRBD1. Per germline, CDR1 MNHEY and CDR2 SMNVEV (reference sequence). J gave up 2 bases and V 4 bases, and 8 bases lay outside the gene matches. This CDR3 region has 16 residues. The CDR3 here is CASSSSGQGITDTQYF. The CDR3 nucleotides read TGTGCCAGCAGTTCGTCTGGACAGGGCATCACAGATACGCAGTATTTT.

This clonotype was counted at least ten times. V gene TRBV19 combines with J gene TRBJ2-1, with 7 bases fitting TRBD2. J lost 15 bases, V lost 9 bases, and 8 bases had no gene match. Germline V CDR1 and CDR2: LNHDA, SQIVND (reference sequence). CDR3 length equals 10 residues. CDR3 bases: TGTGCCAGCTTTGCGGGAGTACTGTTCTTC. Amino acids: CASFAGVLFF.

This clonotype was seen more than once but under ten times. This rearrangement joins TRBV5-1 to TRBJ2-7; 7 bases are a match to TRBD2. Germline V gene data show CDR1 as SGHRS and CDR2 as YFSETQ. This CDR3 is 18 amino acids long. The V and J ends lost 4 bases and 0 bases, in that order; junction bases with no gene match: 16. The CDR3 nucleotides are TGCGCCAGCAGCCCGGATTTCCTAGCGGACATTTACTCCTACGAGCAGTACTTC. This translates into CASSPDFLADIYSYEQYF.

In this sample, this clonotype turned up a few times. The chain joins TRBV20-1 to TRBJ2-1, with 12 bases aligning to TRBD2. The CDR3 is 19 residues long. Germline V lookup: CDR1 DFQATT, CDR2 SNEGSKA (reference sequence). V gave up 1 base and J gave up 0 bases; unmatched junction bases: 10. CDR3 sequence reads: CSARAGGTSGSLSYNEQFF. The CDR3 DNA reads TGCAGTGCTAGAGCAGGCGGGACTAGCGGGTCCCTCTCCTACAATGAGCAGTTCTTC.

The chain links TRBV15 to TRBJ2-1, with 9 bases that match TRBD1. CDR3 length: 16 amino acids. V was clipped by 1 base and J by 1 base; unmatched bases: 2. The germline V gene encodes CDR1 LNHNV and CDR2 YYDKDF (reference sequence). Here the CDR3 DNA reads TGTGCCACCAGCAGAGGGACAGGGGCATCCTACAATGAGCAGTTCTTC. Translation gives CATSRGTGASYNEQFF.

This clonotype was found many times. The V gene is TRBV5-1, the J gene TRBJ1-4; the match to TRBD1 covers 7 bases. V trimming: 4 bases; J trimming: 7 bases; junction bases outside the gene matches: 4. The CDR3 loop spans 13 amino acids. Germline CDR1 and CDR2: SGHRS and YFSETQ. The CDR3 spells CASSGQAAEKLFF. The DNA of the CDR3 is TGCGCCAGCAGCGGACAGGCTGCTGAAAAACTGTTTTTT.

The rearrangement joins TRBV5-4 to TRBJ2-7; a possible D gene is TRBD2 (5 bases). Germline values: CDR1 SGHNT, CDR2 YYREEE (reference sequence). V dropped 4 bases and J dropped 4 bases, with 21 bases sitting between them. CDR3 length equals 16 residues. DNA of the CDR3: TGTGCCAGCAGCGGGTTACCGGGAAACCATGTATACGAGCAGTACTTC. It yields the protein CASSGLPGNHVYEQYF.

This clonotype was counted at least ten times. V is TRBV15 and J is TRBJ2-7; a weak D match, TRBD1 (6 bases). Germline CDR1 and CDR2: LNHNV and YYDKDF (reference sequence). This CDR3 spans 13 amino acids. Trimming shortened V by 3 bases and J by 4 bases, and 10 bases separated the two germline ends. The CDR3 coding sequence is TGTGCCACCAGCAGCGAACAGGGTTACGAGCAGTACTTC. Its protein is CATSSEQGYEQYF.

Many counts were recorded for this clonotype. V gene TRBV27 combines with J gene TRBJ2-7; a possible D gene is TRBD2 (5 bases). Germline CDR1 reads MNHEY; CDR2 reads SMNVEV (reference sequence). Trimming took off 5 bases at V and 2 bases at J, with 10 bases between the two ends. CDR3 length: 13 amino acids. CDR3 region: CASSTGMAYEQYF. In DNA form, the CDR3 reads TGTGCCAGCAGTACGGGAATGGCCTACGAGCAGTACTTC.

This clonotype has a count of ten or more. The chain is built from TRBV27 and TRBJ2-7; 15 bases are shared with TRBD2. Germline values: CDR1 MNHEY, CDR2 SMNVEV (reference sequence). V shed 6 bases, J shed 5 bases, and the junction held 8 bases outside the gene matches. CDR3 size: 16 residues. CDR3 DNA sequence: TGTGCCAGCAGCCTCGGACTAGCGGGAGGGTTGGACGAGCAGTACTTC. It codes for CASSLGLAGGLDEQYF.

This clonotype has a count of ten or more. The rearrangement uses TRBV4-3 and TRBJ2-3; TRBD2 might be the D (5 bases). Between the trimmed V and J ends, which lost 4 bases and 4 bases, there was a span of 12 bases. The CDR3 is 14 amino acids. Per the germline V gene, CDR1 is LGHNA and CDR2 is YSLEER. CDR3 coding DNA: TGCGCCAGCAGCCCTAGCCTACTAGCAGATACGCAGTATTTT. Translating it yields CASSPSLLADTQYF.

This clonotype was found many times. V and J are TRBV4-3 and TRBJ1-2; D is possibly TRBD1 (5 bases). The germline gives CDR1 LGHNA, CDR2 YSLEER. V was shortened by 0 bases and J by 3 bases, with 14 bases between the two germline ends. This CDR3 contains 16 residues. CDR3 in amino acids: CASSQDLGDPYYGYTF. In DNA form, the CDR3 reads TGCGCCAGCAGCCAAGATTTGGGGGACCCCTACTATGGCTACACCTTC.

In this sample, this clonotype turned up many times. The rearrangement uses TRBV4-3 and TRBJ2-3; the match to TRBD2 covers 11 bases. CDR3 length: 16 amino acids. V lost 3 bases and J lost 0; bases outside the gene matches: 2. CDR1 is LGHNA and CDR2 is YSLEER in the germline V gene. This CDR3 reads CASSQIAGGSTDTQYF. The CDR3 DNA reads as TGCGCCAGCAGCCAGATAGCGGGAGGGAGCACAGATACGCAGTATTTT.

This clonotype occurred many times. The chain uses TRBV4-2 and TRBJ2-1, with D hard to call. V dropped 0 bases and J dropped 8 bases, with 11 bases sitting between them. This CDR3 contains 14 residues. The germline CDR1 and CDR2 sequences are LGHNA and YNFKEQ. The CDR3, as DNA: TGTGCCAGCAGCCAAGATTACGGGTGGGATGAGCAGTTCTTC. It specifies CASSQDYGWDEQFF.

This clonotype was recorded many times. V gene TRBV12-3 or TRBV12-4 combines with J gene TRBJ2-5, with D hard to call. The CDR3 length is 13 residues. Trimming took 6 bases from V and 1 from J, leaving 9 bases between them. The CDR3 loop reads CASRSLGQETQYF. CDR3 DNA: TGTGCCAGCAGGTCCTTAGGCCAAGAGACCCAGTACTTC.

As for this clonotype: Being one base from a much bigger clone, this may be a read error. The V call is TRBV6-5, the J call TRBJ1-2, with unresolved D. V lost 2 bases, J lost 5 bases, and 18 bases lay in between. This CDR3 comprises 16 residues. The germline V gene has CDR1 MNHEY and CDR2 SVGAGI. The chain's CDR3 is CASSYHGIGYRYGYTF. The CDR3 DNA is TGTGCCAGCAGTTACCACGGGATAGGGTATAGGTATGGCTACACCTTC.

This clonotype was detected many times. The V and J genes are TRBV2 and TRBJ2-2; 7 bases are shared with TRBD2. Germline values: CDR1 SNHLY, CDR2 FYNNEI. The CDR3 runs to 16 residues. V shed 6 bases, J shed 0 bases, and the junction held 7 bases outside the gene matches. This chain's CDR3 is CASRELAWTNTGELFF. The DNA of the CDR3 is TGTGCCAGCAGGGAACTAGCGTGGACGAACACCGGGGAGCTGTTTTTT.

This clonotype was picked up many times. The chain carries TRBV12-3 or TRBV12-4 and TRBJ2-2, with TRBD1 matching 8 bases. CDR3 length: 16 amino acids. The ends lost 4 bases at V and 5 bases at J; junction bases unmatched: 9. The chain's CDR3 is CASSSLGRGLTGELFF. CDR3 bases: TGTGCCAGCAGTTCCTTGGGCAGGGGGCTAACCGGGGAGCTGTTTTTT.

The sample holds many counts of this clonotype. The chain employs TRBV5-1 and TRBJ2-3, with D possibly TRBD1 on 6 matching bases. The CDR3 is 15 residues long. Trimming removed 3 bases at V and 4 bases at J, with 15 bases between. Germline lookup yields CDR1 SGHRS and CDR2 YFSETQ. The CDR3: CASSSISQGPDTQYF. The CDR3 coding sequence is TGCGCCAGCAGCTCTATCTCACAGGGCCCAGATACGCAGTATTTT.

The chain has TRBV6-2 or TRBV6-3 and TRBJ2-1; TRBD2 matches 7 bases. In germline, CDR1 is MNHEY, CDR2 SVGEGT. Unmatched junction bases numbered 11, after V lost 7 bases and J lost 2 bases. The CDR3 extends over 16 amino acids. The CDR3 DNA sequence: TGTGCCAGCACCCACAGGCCTAGCGGAGCCTACAATGAGCAGTTCTTC. Protein product: CASTHRPSGAYNEQFF.